Listed below are T cell receptor beta chains from one sample, sequenced in a study of blood T cell repertoires in COVID-19. The table came from immunoSEQ multiplex PCR; TCRdb's copy has only in-frame clones and leaves some out. The sample lists fewer than 250,000 clones, 80% to 90% occurring once. The sequenced sample was peripheral blood. The receptors were sampled from a woman aged 70-85 years with acute or convalescent COVID-19. Both conserved end residues are part of each CDR3. D genes are given only for firm matches. Size tells how often a clone was seen (once, few, many) or the class of an expanded clone, and some rows leave it out.

v_call,clone_size,j_call,d_call,cdr3_nt,cdr3_aa
TRBV18,.,TRBJ1-5,.,TGTGCCAGCTCCCGCAGGGATCAGCCCCAGCATTTT,CASSRRDQPQHF
TRBV5-4,.,TRBJ1-2,.,TGTGCCAGCAGCCGCTCCGGGACTCTGGTCGGCTACACCTTC,CASSRSGTLVGYTF
TRBV21-1,many,TRBJ2-3,.,TGTGCCAGCAGCGCGGCGGGACAGGGACCCGCGGGAGATACGCAGTATTTT,CASSAAGQGPAGDTQYF
TRBV10-2,.,TRBJ2-7,TRBD1,TGCGCCAGCAGTATGGGACAGGGTGGGTCCTACGAGCAGTACTTC,CASSMGQGGSYEQYF
TRBV4-3,once,TRBJ1-2,.,TGCGCCAGCAGCCAAGACAGCTACCCCGGCGGAGGCTACACCTTC,CASSQDSYPGGGYTF
TRBV7-9,.,TRBJ1-3,.,TGTGCCAGCAGCCCTAGCGGCTGGGGAAACACCATATATTTT,CASSPSGWGNTIYF
TRBV29-1,.,TRBJ2-5,TRBD2,TGCAGCGTCACTAGCGGACAAGAGACCCAGTACTTC,CSVTSGQETQYF
TRBV18,.,TRBJ2-4,TRBD1,TGTGCCAGCTCTCCCGGGACAGAAAACATTCAGTACTTC,CASSPGTENIQYF
TRBV11-2,.,TRBJ2-1,TRBD1,TGTGCCAGCAGCACGGACAGGGGCAATGAGCAGTTCTTC,CASSTDRGNEQFF
TRBV7-8,.,TRBJ2-7,.,TGTGCCAGCAGCGTAGCCGGGAGACGGCACGAGCAGTACTTC,CASSVAGRRHEQYF
TRBV12-3/TRBV12-4,few,TRBJ1-5,.,TGTGCCAGCCGAGGGAGTAGCAATCAGCCCCAGCATTTT,CASRGSSNQPQHF
TRBV15,once,TRBJ2-5,TRBD1,TGTGCCACCAGCAGAGAAAGGACAGGGGGGGAGACCCAGTACTTC,CATSRERTGGETQYF
TRBV7-2,few,TRBJ1-1,.,TGTGCCAGCAGCCCCCGGTCGGGGTCTGAAGCTTTCTTT,CASSPRSGSEAFF
TRBV5-6,.,TRBJ1-2,TRBD1,TGTGCCAGCAGCTTGGGACAGGGAAGCGCTGGCTACACCTTC,CASSLGQGSAGYTF
TRBV7-2,once,TRBJ2-1,TRBD1,TGTGCCAGCAGCTTAGAGGGGGCGGTAGGCAATGAGCAGTTCTTC,CASSLEGAVGNEQFF
TRBV4-3,.,TRBJ2-3,.,TGCGCCAGCAGCCTAAACCCGGAGAAAGATACGCAGTATTTT,CASSLNPEKDTQYF
TRBV5-6,.,TRBJ1-2,.,TGTGCCAGCAGCTTGGCTCAGGGCATAGGTGGCTACACCTTC,CASSLAQGIGGYTF
TRBV18,.,TRBJ1-2,TRBD1,TGTGCCAGCTCACCAGGAGGACAGGGGGCTTTTGGCTACACCTTC,CASSPGGQGAFGYTF
TRBV9,.,TRBJ1-4,TRBD1,TGTGCCAGCAGCGTAGCTGGAGGACAGGGGATGGAAAAACTGTTTTTT,CASSVAGGQGMEKLFF
TRBV5-1,.,TRBJ1-6,TRBD1,TGCGCCAGCAGCTTAGGACAGGGTAGCTCACCCCTCCACTTT,CASSLGQGSSPLHF
TRBV18,.,TRBJ2-1,.,TGTGCCAGCTCACCAGAGGGCAGGTTGAAGAATGAGCAGTTCTTC,CASSPEGRLKNEQFF
TRBV6-2/TRBV6-3,.,TRBJ2-1,.,TGTGCCAGCAGTTACCGCACGGCGGGGACCAATGAGCAGTTCTTC,CASSYRTAGTNEQFF
TRBV25-1,.,TRBJ1-4,.,TGTGCCAGCATTAGCGGATTCGGGGGAAAACTGTTTTTT,CASISGFGGKLFF
TRBV5-4,.,TRBJ2-2,TRBD1,TGTGCCAGCAGCACGGGACAGGGATCGAACACCGGGGAGCTGTTTTTT,CASSTGQGSNTGELFF